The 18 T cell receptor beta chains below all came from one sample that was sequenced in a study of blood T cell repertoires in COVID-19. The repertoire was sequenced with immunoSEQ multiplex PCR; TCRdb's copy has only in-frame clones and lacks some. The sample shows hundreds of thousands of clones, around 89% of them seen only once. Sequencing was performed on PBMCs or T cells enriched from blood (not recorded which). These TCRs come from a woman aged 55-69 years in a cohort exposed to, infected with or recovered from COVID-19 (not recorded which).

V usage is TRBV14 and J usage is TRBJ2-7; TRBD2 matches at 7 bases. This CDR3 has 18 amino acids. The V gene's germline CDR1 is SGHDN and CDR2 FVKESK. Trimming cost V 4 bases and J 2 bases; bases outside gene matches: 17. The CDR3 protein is CASSRRLGTRDYPYEQYF. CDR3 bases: TGTGCCAGCAGCCGAAGATTGGGGACCCGGGACTATCCCTACGAGCAGTACTTC.

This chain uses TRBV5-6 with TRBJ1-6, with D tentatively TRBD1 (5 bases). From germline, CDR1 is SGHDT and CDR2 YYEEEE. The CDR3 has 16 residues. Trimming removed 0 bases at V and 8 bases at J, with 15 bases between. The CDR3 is CASSLAGPMLDSPLHF. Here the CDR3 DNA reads TGTGCCAGCAGCTTGGCAGGGCCGATGCTGGATTCACCCCTCCACTTT.

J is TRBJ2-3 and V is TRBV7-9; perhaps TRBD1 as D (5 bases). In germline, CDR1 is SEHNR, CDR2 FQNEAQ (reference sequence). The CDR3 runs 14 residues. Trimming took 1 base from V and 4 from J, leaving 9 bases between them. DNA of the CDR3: TGTGCCAGCAGCTTAGTAGGGGCTGCAGATACGCAGTATTTT. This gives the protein CASSLVGAADTQYF.

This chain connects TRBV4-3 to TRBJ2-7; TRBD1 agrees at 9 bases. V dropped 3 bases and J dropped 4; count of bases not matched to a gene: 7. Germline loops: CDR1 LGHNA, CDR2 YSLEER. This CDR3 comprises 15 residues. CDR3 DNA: TGCGCCAGCAGCCAGGACAGGACAGGGGAATACGAGCAGTACTTC. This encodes CASSQDRTGEYEQYF.

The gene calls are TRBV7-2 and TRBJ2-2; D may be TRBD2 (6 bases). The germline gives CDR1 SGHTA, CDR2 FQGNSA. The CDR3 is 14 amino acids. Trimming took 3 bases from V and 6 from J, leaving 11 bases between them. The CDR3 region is CASSLRGGAGELFF. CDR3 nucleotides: TGTGCCAGCAGCTTGAGAGGAGGGGCCGGGGAGCTGTTTTTT.

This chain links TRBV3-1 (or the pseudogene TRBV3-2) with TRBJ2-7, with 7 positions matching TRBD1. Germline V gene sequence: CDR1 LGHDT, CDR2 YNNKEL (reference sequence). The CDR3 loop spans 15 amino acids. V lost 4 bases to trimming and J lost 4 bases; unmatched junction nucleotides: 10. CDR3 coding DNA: TGTGCCAGCAGCCCCACCCTGGGACAGACGTACGAGCAGTACTTC. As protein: CASSPTLGQTYEQYF.

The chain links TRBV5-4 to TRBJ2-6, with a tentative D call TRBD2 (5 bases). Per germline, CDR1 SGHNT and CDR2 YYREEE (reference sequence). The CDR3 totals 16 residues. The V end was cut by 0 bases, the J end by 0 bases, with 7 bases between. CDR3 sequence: CASSLVALSGANVLTF. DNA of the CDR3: TGTGCCAGCAGCTTGGTAGCGCTCTCTGGGGCCAACGTCCTGACTTTC.

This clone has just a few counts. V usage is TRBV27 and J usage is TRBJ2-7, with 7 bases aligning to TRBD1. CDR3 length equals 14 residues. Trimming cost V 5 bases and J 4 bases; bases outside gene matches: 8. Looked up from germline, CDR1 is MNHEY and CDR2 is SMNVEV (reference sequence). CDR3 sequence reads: CASSPRTGKYEQYF. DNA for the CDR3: TGTGCCAGCAGTCCTAGGACAGGAAAATACGAGCAGTACTTC.

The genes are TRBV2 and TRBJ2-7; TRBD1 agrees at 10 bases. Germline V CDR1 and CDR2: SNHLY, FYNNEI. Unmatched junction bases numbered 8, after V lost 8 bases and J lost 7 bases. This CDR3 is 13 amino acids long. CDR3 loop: CASGHRDRGEQYF. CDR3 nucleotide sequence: TGTGCCAGCGGCCACCGGGACAGGGGAGAGCAGTACTTC.

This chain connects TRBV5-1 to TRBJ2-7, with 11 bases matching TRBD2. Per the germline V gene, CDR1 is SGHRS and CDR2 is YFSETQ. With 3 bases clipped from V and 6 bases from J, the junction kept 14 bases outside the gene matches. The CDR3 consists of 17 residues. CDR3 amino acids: CASSSKEILAGATEQYF. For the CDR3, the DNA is TGCGCCAGCAGCTCTAAGGAGATACTAGCGGGAGCTACCGAGCAGTACTTC.

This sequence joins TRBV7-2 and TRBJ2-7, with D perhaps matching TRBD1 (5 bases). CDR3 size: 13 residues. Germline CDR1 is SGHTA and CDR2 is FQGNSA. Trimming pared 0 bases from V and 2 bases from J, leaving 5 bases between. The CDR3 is CASSLARAYEQYF. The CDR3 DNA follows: TGTGCCAGCAGCTTAGCCAGGGCCTACGAGCAGTACTTC.

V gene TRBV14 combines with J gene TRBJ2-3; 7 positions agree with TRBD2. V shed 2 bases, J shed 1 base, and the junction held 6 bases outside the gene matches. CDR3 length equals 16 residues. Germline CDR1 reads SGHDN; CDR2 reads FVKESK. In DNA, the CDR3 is TGTGCCAGCAGCCAATTCAGCGGGATTCGCACAGATACGCAGTATTTT. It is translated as CASSQFSGIRTDTQYF.

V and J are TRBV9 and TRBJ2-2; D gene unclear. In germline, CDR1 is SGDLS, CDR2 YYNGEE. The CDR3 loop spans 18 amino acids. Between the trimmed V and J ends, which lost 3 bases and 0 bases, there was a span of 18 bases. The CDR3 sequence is CASSAFTWRATNTGELFF. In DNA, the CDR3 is TGTGCCAGCAGCGCCTTCACATGGAGAGCAACGAACACCGGGGAGCTGTTTTTT.

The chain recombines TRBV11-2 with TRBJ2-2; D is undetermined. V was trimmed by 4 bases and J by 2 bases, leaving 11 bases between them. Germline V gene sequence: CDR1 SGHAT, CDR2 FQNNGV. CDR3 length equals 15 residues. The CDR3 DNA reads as TGTGCCAGCAGCTCCAGAGGCAGCAACACCGGGGAGCTGTTTTTT. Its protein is CASSSRGSNTGELFF.

The CDR3 region has the DNA TGTGCCAGCAGTCGTCCGACAGGGATCTCCTACGAGCAGTACTTC. This codes for CASSRPTGISYEQYF. The genes are TRBV6-2 or TRBV6-3 and TRBJ2-7; 7 bases line up with TRBD1. V was clipped by 5 bases and J by 0 bases; unmatched bases: 7. The CDR3 is made up of 15 amino acids. Germline CDR1 is MNHEY and CDR2 is SVGEGT.

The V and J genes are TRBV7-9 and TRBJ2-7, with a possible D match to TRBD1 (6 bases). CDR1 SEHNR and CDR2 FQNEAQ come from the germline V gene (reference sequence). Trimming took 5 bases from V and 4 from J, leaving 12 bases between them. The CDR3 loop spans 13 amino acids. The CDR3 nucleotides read TGTGCCAGCAGCAAACTACAGGGTTACGAGCAGTACTTC. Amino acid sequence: CASSKLQGYEQYF.

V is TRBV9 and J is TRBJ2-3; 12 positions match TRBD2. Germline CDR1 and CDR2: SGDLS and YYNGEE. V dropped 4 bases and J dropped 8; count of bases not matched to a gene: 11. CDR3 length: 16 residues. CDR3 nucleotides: TGTGCCAGCAGCCCCCGACTAGCGGGAGATGTAGCTACGCAGTATTTT. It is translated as CASSPRLAGDVATQYF. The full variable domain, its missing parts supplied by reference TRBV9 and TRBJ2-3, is DSGVTQTPKHLITATGQRVTLRCSPRSGDLSVYWYQQSLDQGLQFLIQYYNGEERAKGNILERFSAQQFPDLHSELNLSSLELGDSALYFCASSPRLAGDVATQYFGPGTRLTVL.

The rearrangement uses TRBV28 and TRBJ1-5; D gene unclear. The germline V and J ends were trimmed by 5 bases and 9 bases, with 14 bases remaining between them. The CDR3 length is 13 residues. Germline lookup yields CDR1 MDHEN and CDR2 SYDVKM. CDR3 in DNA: TGTGCCAGCAGTCTGACAATCCGATGGCCCCAGCATTTT. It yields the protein CASSLTIRWPQHF.